These 7 T cell receptor beta chains share one sample of origin, sequenced in a study of T cell responses to AZD1222 COVID-19 vaccine. TCRdb keeps only in-frame clones here, not all; method: immunoSEQ multiplex PCR. Among 150,000 to 200,000 clones, about 92% were seen once, and the ten largest hold about 5.9%. This sample comprised peripheral blood, obtained 28 days after the second AZD1222 dose. These receptors were collected from an adult who received the AZD1222 COVID-19 vaccine.

This sequence joins TRBV7-2 and TRBJ2-1; the D gene is possibly TRBD2 (6 bases). Germline V gene sequence: CDR1 SGHTA, CDR2 FQGNSA. V was shortened by 5 bases and J by 8 bases, with 19 bases between the two germline ends. CDR3 length: 15 amino acids. The CDR3 DNA follows: TGTGCCAGCAGCCCACGACTAGTATCGGACCATGAGCAGTTCTTC. The encoded protein is CASSPRLVSDHEQFF. The full variable domain, with the rest looked up from reference TRBV7-2 and TRBJ2-1, is GAGVSQSPSNKVTEKGKDVELRCDPISGHTALYWYRQSLGQGLEFLIYFQGNSAPDKSGLPSDRFSAERTGGSVSTLTIQRTQQEDSAVYLCASSPRLVSDHEQFFGPGTRLTVL.

The CDR3 loop is CASQGGQEADEKLFF. CDR3 nucleotides: TGTGCTTCACAGGGGGGGCAGGAGGCTGATGAAAAACTGTTTTTT. The chain uses TRBV19 and TRBJ1-4; 8 bases fit TRBD1. This CDR3 is built from 15 residues. The germline V gene encodes CDR1 LNHDA and CDR2 SQIVND (reference sequence).

Concerning this clone itself: The junction departs from germline at one end; a sequencing error may be responsible. The rearrangement joins TRBV28 to TRBJ2-5; D remains ambiguous. Germline CDR1 and CDR2: MDHEN and SYDVKM. CDR3 length equals 11 residues. The CDR3 is CASRNQETQYF. The CDR3 DNA reads as TGTGCCAGCAGAAACCAGGAGACCCAGTACTTC.

This rearrangement joins TRBV5-1 to TRBJ2-1; TRBD2 aligns across 8 bases. Germline CDR1 SGHRS, CDR2 YFSETQ. The CDR3 has 15 residues. The V and J ends lost 7 bases and 6 bases, in that order; junction bases with no gene match: 12. CDR3 protein: CASRESGSVINEQFF. The DNA for the CDR3 is TGCGCCAGCCGAGAGAGCGGGAGTGTCATCAATGAGCAGTTCTTC. The full variable domain, in which reference TRBV5-1 and TRBJ2-1 provide the parts outside the CDR3, is KAGVTQTPRYLIKTRGQQVTLSCSPISGHRSVSWYQQTPGQGLQFLFEYFSETQRNKGNFPGRFSGRQFSNSRSEMNVSTLELGDSALYLCASRESGSVINEQFFGPGTRLTVL.

The V and J genes are TRBV18 and TRBJ2-1; 7 bases are a match to TRBD2. Germline V CDR1 and CDR2: KGHSH, LQKENI. The CDR3 length is 15 residues. V gave up 4 bases and J gave up 0 bases; unmatched junction bases: 3. The CDR3 spells CASSRGGSSYNEQFF. DNA of the CDR3: TGTGCCAGCTCACGGGGCGGGAGCTCCTACAATGAGCAGTTCTTC.

V gene TRBV28 combines with J gene TRBJ2-3, with 11 bases that match TRBD2. From germline, CDR1 is MDHEN and CDR2 SYDVKM. This CDR3 contains 18 residues. Trimming at V came to 3 bases and at J to 0 bases, leaving 8 bases not matched to a gene. The CDR3 sequence: CASSFALAGGTSTDTQYF. In DNA, the CDR3 is TGTGCCAGCAGTTTCGCCCTAGCGGGGGGTACCAGCACAGATACGCAGTATTTT.

The chain joins TRBV5-1 to TRBJ2-7; no definite D call. CDR1 and CDR2 (germline): SGHRS, YFSETQ. The length of the CDR3 is 14 residues. Trimming took off 5 bases at V and 3 bases at J, with 15 bases between the two ends. CDR3 coding DNA: TGCGCCAGCAGTCGGGCCACCTCGATCTACGAGCAGTACTTC. Encoded protein: CASSRATSIYEQYF.